The 10 T cell receptor beta chains below were found in one sample sequenced in a study of identical twins. MiXCR was run by TCRdb on the 5' RACE reads, yielding one entry per CDR3 protein. The data show about 450,000 distinct CDR3 sequences, less than 20% seen once. The specimen sequenced was naive T cells sorted from blood. Source of these receptors: a man in his forties or fifties in good health.

The CDR3 spells CASSLRGGWDRDTYEQYF. The CDR3 DNA follows: TGTGCCAGCAGCTTAAGGGGGGGGTGGGACAGAGATACCTACGAGCAGTACTTC. V is TRBV11-1 and J is TRBJ2-7; the D call may be TRBD1 or TRBD2 (7 bases each). The CDR3 runs 18 residues. Germline V CDR1 and CDR2: SGHAT, FQDESV (reference sequence). V dropped 2 bases and J dropped 2 bases, with 22 bases sitting between them. Variable domain in full (rest from reference TRBV11-1 and TRBJ2-7): EAEVAQSPRYKITEKSQAVAFWCDPISGHATLYWYRQILGQGPELLVQFQDESVVDDSQLPKDRFSAERLKGVDSTLKIQPAELGDSAMYLCASSLRGGWDRDTYEQYFGPGTRLTVT.

This clonotype was detected many times. The V and J genes are TRBV5-1 and TRBJ2-3; 9 nucleotides align to TRBD2. The germline CDR1 and CDR2 sequences are SGHRS and YFSETQ. The CDR3 is made up of 16 amino acids. The J segment lost 0 bases and the V segment lost 5 bases, leaving 7 bases of the junction unmatched. The CDR3 DNA reads TGCGCCAGCAGGGAAATGACTAGCGGAAGCACAGATACGCAGTATTTT. Encoded protein: CASREMTSGSTDTQYF.

This clonotype was counted at least ten times. This chain connects TRBV7-9 to TRBJ2-1; D gene unclear. The CDR3 has 14 residues. V was trimmed by 1 base and J by 1 base, leaving 5 bases between them. Germline V lookup: CDR1 SEHNR, CDR2 FQNEAQ (reference sequence). CDR3 coding DNA: TGTGCCAGCAGCTTAGACCGGTCCTACAATGAGCAGTTCTTC. This translates into CASSLDRSYNEQFF.

In its sample, this clonotype was seen a few times. The chain is built from TRBV4-3 and TRBJ2-3; TRBD2 agrees at 7 bases. This CDR3 contains 17 residues. V was clipped by 0 bases and J by 2 bases; unmatched bases: 8. Germline loops: CDR1 LGHNA, CDR2 YSLEER. CDR3 nucleotide sequence: TGCGCCAGCAGCCAAGATAGATCTAGCGGAGCCACAGATACGCAGTATTTT. The encoded protein is CASSQDRSSGATDTQYF.

This clonotype occurred a few times. This chain links TRBV20-1 with TRBJ1-1; TRBD1 aligns across 8 bases. The CDR3 runs to 13 residues. Trimming took 6 bases from V and 1 from J; bases not matched to a gene: 4. CDR1 and CDR2 (germline): DFQATT, SNEGSKA (reference sequence). The CDR3 here is CSARGPQNTEAFF. In nucleotides, the CDR3 is TGCAGTGCCAGGGGGCCGCAGAACACTGAAGCTTTCTTT.

In this sample, this clonotype turned up many times. The gene calls are TRBV9 and TRBJ2-5, with unresolved D. Germline V CDR1 and CDR2: SGDLS, YYNGEE. CDR3 length: 15 amino acids. Between the trimmed V and J ends, which lost 0 bases and 2 bases, there was a span of 11 bases. In DNA form, the CDR3 reads TGTGCCAGCAGCGTAGCTACAGCTAATCAAGAGACCCAGTACTTC. Amino acids: CASSVATANQETQYF.

The chain couples TRBV18 to TRBJ2-6; maybe TRBD2 (6 bases). V was trimmed by 3 bases and J by 3 bases, leaving 18 bases between them. The CDR3 spans 18 residues. Germline-derived CDR1 and CDR2 are KGHSH and LQKENI. The CDR3 sequence: CASSPQEGPRDGANVLTF. CDR3 coding DNA: TGTGCCAGCTCACCTCAGGAGGGCCCGCGGGATGGGGCCAACGTCCTGACTTTC.

The chain links TRBV6-5 to TRBJ1-1; D is possibly TRBD1 (5 bases). Germline V CDR1 and CDR2: MNHEY, SVGAGI. The CDR3 has 14 residues. Trimming stripped 0 bases from V and 1 base from J, with 6 bases between. The CDR3 sequence is CASSYSTENTEAFF. CDR3 in DNA: TGTGCCAGCAGTTACTCGACAGAGAACACTGAAGCTTTCTTT.

This clonotype was recorded at least ten times. The genes are TRBV2 and TRBJ2-1; D uncertain. The CDR3 length is 15 residues. CDR1 is SNHLY, CDR2 FYNNEI, per germline. With 3 bases removed from V and 8 bases from J, the gap between germline ends came to 17 bases. The CDR3 protein is CASSDTAAASDEQFF. CDR3 sequence (DNA): TGTGCCAGCAGTGATACCGCAGCCGCGTCGGATGAGCAGTTCTTC. The complete variable domain, with remaining parts taken from reference TRBV2 and TRBJ2-1, reads EPEVTQTPSHQVTQMGQEVILRCVPISNHLYFYWYRQILGQKVEFLVSFYNNEISEKSEIFDDQFSVERPDGSNFTLKIRSTKLEDSAMYFCASSDTAAASDEQFFGPGTRLTVL.

In DNA, the CDR3 is TGCAGCGTTGAAGTTCCAAAGGGGTTGAACATGGATGGCTACACCTTC. It is translated as CSVEVPKGLNMDGYTF. The chain recombines TRBV29-1 with TRBJ1-2; D is possibly TRBD1 (5 bases). Germline values: CDR1 SQVTM, CDR2 ANQGSEA. The CDR3 is made up of 16 amino acids. The V end lost 1 base, the J end lost 6 bases, and 21 bases lay between the germline ends.